This T cell receptor beta chain was recovered during a study of cytomegalovirus exposure and HLA in healthy donors. As for the study in general: It was reported in a later analysis that the same platform had been used for the approximately 110 validation repertoires as for the approximately 670 first-cohort repertoires.

Donors came from a validation cohort of 95 to 150 subjects, distinct from the first 666-subject cohort. Using immunoSEQ multiplex PCR, the repertoire was profiled, and TCRdb retains in-frame clones only, with some absent. The sample consists of 330,000 or so clones, 86% of them appearing once. Study outcomes and limitations: For most TCR sequences rarity was the rule, although some public TCRs occurred in many donors.

Comment on this clone: Its antigen remains unidentified.

This sequence originates from a woman under 30 in good health and CMV-seronegative. What was sequenced was PBMCs.

This CDR3 reads CASPLGARTGELFF. As DNA, the CDR3 is TGTGCCAGCCCCCTAGGGGCCCGAACCGGGGAGCTGTTTTTT. The V call is TRBV7-2, the J call TRBJ2-2; the D gene is possibly TRBD1 (5 bases). V was clipped by 8 bases and J by 5 bases, with 15 bases between them. The CDR3 sequence is 14 residues long. Per the germline V gene, CDR1 is SGHTA and CDR2 is FQGNSA.